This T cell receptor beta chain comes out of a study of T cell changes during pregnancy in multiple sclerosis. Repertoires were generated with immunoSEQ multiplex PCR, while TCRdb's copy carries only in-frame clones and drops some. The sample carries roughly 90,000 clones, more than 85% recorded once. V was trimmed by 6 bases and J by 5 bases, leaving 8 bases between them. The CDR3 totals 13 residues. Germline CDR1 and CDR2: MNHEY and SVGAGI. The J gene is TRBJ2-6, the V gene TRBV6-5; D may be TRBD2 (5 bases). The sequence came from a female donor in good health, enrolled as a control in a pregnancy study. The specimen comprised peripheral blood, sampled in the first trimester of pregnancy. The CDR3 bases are TGTGCCAGCAGGGGGAGTAGGGCCAACGTCCTGACTTTC. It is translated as CASRGSRANVLTF.